This T cell receptor beta chain was recovered during a study of T cell responses to AZD1222 COVID-19 vaccine. Produced via immunoSEQ multiplex PCR; TCRdb's table is partial and in-frame only. The table shows 95,000 to 150,000 clones, with approximately 94% occurring only once. The V end lost 0 bases, the J end lost 1 base, and 12 bases lay between the germline ends. Germline-derived CDR1 and CDR2 are SQVTM and ANQGSEA. The CDR3 totals 15 residues. Study outcomes and limitations: Increased Spike-specific TCR breadth and depth were observed after two AZD1222 doses. Mapped onto spike, vaccine-associated CD4 TCRs spanned it and were dominant at 160-218 and 743-854. Samples come after the peak T cell response, not at day 14. Unmutated variant regions reportedly attract nearly half of all spike-specific TCRs.

As concerns this clone: Antigen: not known.

This sample comprised peripheral blood, obtained 28 days after the second AZD1222 dose. The chain joins TRBV29-1 to TRBJ2-5; no definite D call. The TCR sequence derives from an adult who received the AZD1222 COVID-19 vaccine. CDR3 amino acids: CSVEDRRMSQETQYF. As DNA, the CDR3 is TGCAGCGTTGAAGATCGTAGGATGAGCCAAGAGACCCAGTACTTC.